A selection of T cell receptor beta chains follows, all from one sample in a study of T cell responses to AZD1222 COVID-19 vaccine. Assay used: immunoSEQ multiplex PCR; TCRdb lists only in-frame clones, some missing. This sample carries approximately 52,000 clones, about nine tenths of them seen once, and the ten largest clones take less than 3%. This material consisted of peripheral blood, taken 28 days after the second AZD1222 dose. These receptors all stem from an adult who received the AZD1222 COVID-19 vaccine. The CDR3 runs from the conserved cysteine through the conserved F or W. Fields, in order: J gene, V gene, clone size, D gene, CDR3 DNA, CDR3 protein. D genes are given only for firm matches. Part of the rows lack a size; the others show once, few, many or a class for expanded clones.

J: TRBJ2-1
V: TRBV5-5
size: -
D: TRBD2
DNA: TGTGCCAGCAGCTCTACCCCTAGCGGGAGAATCGATGAGCAGTTCTTC
CDR3: CASSSTPSGRIDEQFF

J: TRBJ2-7
V: TRBV9
size: few
D: -
DNA: TGTGCCAGCAGCGTAGCTCAGGGGGAGCAGTACTTC
CDR3: CASSVAQGEQYF

J: TRBJ1-5
V: TRBV5-3
size: once
D: -
DNA: TGTGCCAGAAGGAAGTCTAGACAGCACAATCAGCCCCAGCATTTT
CDR3: CARRKSRQHNQPQHF

J: TRBJ2-3
V: TRBV21-1
size: -
D: -
DNA: TGTGCCAGCAGCAAAGAGGCAGATACGCAGTATTTT
CDR3: CASSKEADTQYF

J: TRBJ2-7
V: TRBV18
size: -
D: -
DNA: TGTGCCAGCTCACCAACGAATTACGAGCAGTACTTC
CDR3: CASSPTNYEQYF

J: TRBJ1-3
V: TRBV7-8
size: once
D: -
DNA: TGTGCCAGCAGCTTAGATTCGGCGGGAGGAAACACCATATATTTT
CDR3: CASSLDSAGGNTIYF

J: TRBJ2-4
V: TRBV7-8
size: -
D: -
DNA: TGTGCCAGCAGCTTGAGTCCAGGGCATAACATTCAGTACTTC
CDR3: CASSLSPGHNIQYF

J: TRBJ2-6
V: TRBV19
size: -
D: TRBD1
DNA: TGTGCCAGTAGTATCGACAGGGCTGGGGCCAACGTCCTGACTTTC
CDR3: CASSIDRAGANVLTF

J: TRBJ1-6
V: TRBV30
size: few
D: -
DNA: TGTGCCTGGAGTGACACAAGTTCACCCCTCCACTTT
CDR3: CAWSDTSSPLHF

J: TRBJ2-5
V: TRBV11-2
size: -
D: TRBD2
DNA: TGTGCCAGCAGCTTTTGGGTCGCGGGAGGGCGAGAGACCCAGTACTTC
CDR3: CASSFWVAGGRETQYF

J: TRBJ2-2
V: TRBV19
size: -
D: -
DNA: TGTGCCGGCCGACGTGGGAGAGGGGACACCGGGGAGCTGTTTTTT
CDR3: CAGRRGRGDTGELFF

J: TRBJ2-7
V: TRBV7-3
size: -
D: -
DNA: TGTGCCAGCAGCTTAATCGGAGCCGGGGACCCTTACTACGAGCAGTACTTC
CDR3: CASSLIGAGDPYYEQYF

J: TRBJ2-7
V: TRBV20-1
size: -
D: -
DNA: TGCAGTGCTAGTTCGTGGGCGTGGGGTTACGAGCAGTACTTC
CDR3: CSASSWAWGYEQYF

J: TRBJ2-5
V: TRBV11-2
size: -
D: -
DNA: TGTGCCAGCAGCTTCGGGCAGGGGGGCGGAGAGACCCAGTACTTC
CDR3: CASSFGQGGGETQYF

J: TRBJ2-7
V: TRBV2
size: -
D: -
DNA: TGTGCCAGCAGACCCCCCGCGGTAGCGCACCACTACGAGCAGTACTTC
CDR3: CASRPPAVAHHYEQYF

J: TRBJ1-1
V: TRBV2
size: few
D: -
DNA: TGTGCCAGCACGGGGGCAGGGATGAACACTGAAGCTTTCTTT
CDR3: CASTGAGMNTEAFF

J: TRBJ2-1
V: TRBV3-1/TRBV3-2
size: -
D: TRBD1
DNA: TGTGCCAGCAGCCAGTGGGCAGGGGGAATTTGGGAGCAGTTCTTC
CDR3: CASSQWAGGIWEQFF

J: TRBJ1-1
V: TRBV28
size: -
D: TRBD1
DNA: TGTGCCAGCAGTTCTAGGGGGGGGACAGGGAAAGTTGCTTTCTTT
CDR3: CASSSRGGTGKVAFF

J: TRBJ2-1
V: TRBV11-3
size: once
D: TRBD2
DNA: TGTGCCAGCAGCGTTGGACCTAGGGGAGGGGAGCAGTTCTTC
CDR3: CASSVGPRGGEQFF

J: TRBJ2-3
V: TRBV18
size: -
D: TRBD1
DNA: TGTGCCAGCTCACTTGGGTCCGGGACAGCCGATACGCAGTATTTT
CDR3: CASSLGSGTADTQYF